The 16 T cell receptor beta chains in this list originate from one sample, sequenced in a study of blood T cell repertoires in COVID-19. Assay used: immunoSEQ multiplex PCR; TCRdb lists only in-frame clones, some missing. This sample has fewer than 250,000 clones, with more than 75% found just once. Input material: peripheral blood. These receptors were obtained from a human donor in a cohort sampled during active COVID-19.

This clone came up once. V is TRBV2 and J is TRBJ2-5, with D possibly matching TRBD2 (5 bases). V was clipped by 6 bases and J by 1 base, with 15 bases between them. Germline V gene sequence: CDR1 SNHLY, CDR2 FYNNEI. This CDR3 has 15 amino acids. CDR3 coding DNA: TGTGCCAGCAGGCGATACGCCGGGGTCCAAGAGACCCAGTACTTC. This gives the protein CASRRYAGVQETQYF.

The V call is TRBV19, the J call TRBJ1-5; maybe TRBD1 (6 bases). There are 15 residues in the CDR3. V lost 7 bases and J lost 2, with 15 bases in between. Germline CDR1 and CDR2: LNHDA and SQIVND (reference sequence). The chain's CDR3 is CASTQGRPRNQPQHF. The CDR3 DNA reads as TGTGCCAGTACCCAGGGGAGACCGCGCAATCAGCCCCAGCATTTT.

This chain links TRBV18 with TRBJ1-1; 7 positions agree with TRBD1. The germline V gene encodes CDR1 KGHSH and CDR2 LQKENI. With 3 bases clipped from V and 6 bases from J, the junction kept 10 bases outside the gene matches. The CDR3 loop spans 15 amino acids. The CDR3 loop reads CASSPSSGQVAEAFF. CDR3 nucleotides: TGTGCCAGCTCACCGTCCTCAGGACAGGTGGCTGAAGCTTTCTTT.

CDR3 nucleotide sequence: TGTGCCAGCACTATCTCTGGTGAGCAGTTCTTC. This encodes CASTISGEQFF. The V and J genes are TRBV27 and TRBJ2-1; D not resolved. V lost 7 bases and J lost 9, with 10 bases in between. This CDR3 spans 11 amino acids. Germline V gene data show CDR1 as MNHEY and CDR2 as SMNVEV (reference sequence).

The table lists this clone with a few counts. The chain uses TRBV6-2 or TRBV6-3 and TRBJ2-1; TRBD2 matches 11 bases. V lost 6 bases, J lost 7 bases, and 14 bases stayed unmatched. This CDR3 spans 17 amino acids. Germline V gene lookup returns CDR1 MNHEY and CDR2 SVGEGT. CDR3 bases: TGTGCCAGCAGCCTTAGCGGGGGGGCCGAGCTGGCAAATGAGCAGTTCTTC. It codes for CASSLSGGAELANEQFF.

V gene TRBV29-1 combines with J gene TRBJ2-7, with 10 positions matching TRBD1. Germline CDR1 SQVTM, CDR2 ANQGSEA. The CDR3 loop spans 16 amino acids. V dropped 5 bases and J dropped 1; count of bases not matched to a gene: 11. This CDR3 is CSVSGLRDRGSYEQYF. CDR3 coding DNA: TGCAGCGTTTCCGGCCTCCGGGACAGGGGTTCCTACGAGCAGTACTTC.

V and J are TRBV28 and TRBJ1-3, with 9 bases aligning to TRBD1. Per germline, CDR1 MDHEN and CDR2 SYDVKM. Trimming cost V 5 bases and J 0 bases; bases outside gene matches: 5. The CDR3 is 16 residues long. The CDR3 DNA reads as TGTGCCAGCAGTCCTCCGGGACAGGGCTCTGGAAACACCATATATTTT. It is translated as CASSPPGQGSGNTIYF. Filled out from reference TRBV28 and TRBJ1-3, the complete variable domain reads DVKVTQSSRYLVKRTGEKVFLECVQDMDHENMFWYRQDPGLGLRLIYFSYDVKMKEKGDIPEGYSVSREKKERFSLILESASTNQTSMYLCASSPPGQGSGNTIYFGEGSWLTVV.

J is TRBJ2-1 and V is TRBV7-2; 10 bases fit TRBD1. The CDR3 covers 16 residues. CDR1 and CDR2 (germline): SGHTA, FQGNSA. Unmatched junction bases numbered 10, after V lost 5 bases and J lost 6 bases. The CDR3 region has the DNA TGTGCCAGCAGCGCCCACGGGACAGGGGCGTTCAATGAGCAGTTCTTC. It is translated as CASSAHGTGAFNEQFF.

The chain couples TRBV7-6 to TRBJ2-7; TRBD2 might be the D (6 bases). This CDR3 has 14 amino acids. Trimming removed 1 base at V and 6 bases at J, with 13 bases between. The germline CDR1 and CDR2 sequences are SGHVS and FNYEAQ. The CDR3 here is CASSLGTGRSEQYF. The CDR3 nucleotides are TGTGCCAGCAGCTTAGGGACGGGGAGGAGCGAGCAGTACTTC.

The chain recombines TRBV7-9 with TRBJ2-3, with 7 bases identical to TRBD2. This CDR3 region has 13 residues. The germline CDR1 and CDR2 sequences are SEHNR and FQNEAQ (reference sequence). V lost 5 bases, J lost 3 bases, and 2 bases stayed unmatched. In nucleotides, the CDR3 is TGTGCCAGCAGCCGCGGGGGTACAGATACGCAGTATTTT. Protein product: CASSRGGTDTQYF.

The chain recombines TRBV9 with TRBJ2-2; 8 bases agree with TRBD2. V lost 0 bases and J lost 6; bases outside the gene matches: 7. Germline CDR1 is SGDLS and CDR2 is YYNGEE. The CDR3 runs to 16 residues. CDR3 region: CASSVELAGLPGELFF. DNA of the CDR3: TGTGCCAGCAGCGTAGAGCTAGCGGGTCTCCCCGGGGAGCTGTTTTTT.

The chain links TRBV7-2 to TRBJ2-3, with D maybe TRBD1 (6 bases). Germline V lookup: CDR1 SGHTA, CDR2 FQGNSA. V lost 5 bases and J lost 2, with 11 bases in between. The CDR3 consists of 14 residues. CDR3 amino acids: CASSNRDITDTQYF. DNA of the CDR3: TGTGCCAGCAGCAACCGGGACATCACAGATACGCAGTATTTT.

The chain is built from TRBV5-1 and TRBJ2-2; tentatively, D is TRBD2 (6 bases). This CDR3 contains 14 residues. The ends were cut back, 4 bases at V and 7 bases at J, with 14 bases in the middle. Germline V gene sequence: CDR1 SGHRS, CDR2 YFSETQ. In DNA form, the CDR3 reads TGCGCCAGCAGCCCCCGGGGGAGTGGCGGGGAGCTGTTTTTT. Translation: CASSPRGSGGELFF.

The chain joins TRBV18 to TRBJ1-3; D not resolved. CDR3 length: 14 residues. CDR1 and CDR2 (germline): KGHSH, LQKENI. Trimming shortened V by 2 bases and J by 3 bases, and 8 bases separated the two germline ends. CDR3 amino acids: CASSPSGYGNTIYF. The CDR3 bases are TGTGCCAGCTCACCATCGGGTTATGGAAACACCATATATTTT.

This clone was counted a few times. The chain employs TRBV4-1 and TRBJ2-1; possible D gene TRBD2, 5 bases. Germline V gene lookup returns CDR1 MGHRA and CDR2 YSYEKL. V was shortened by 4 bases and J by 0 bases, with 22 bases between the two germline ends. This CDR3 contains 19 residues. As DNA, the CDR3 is TGCGCCAGCAGCCCGAGCATGTTAAGTCGGAGGAGCTCCTACAATGAGCAGTTCTTC. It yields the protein CASSPSMLSRRSSYNEQFF.

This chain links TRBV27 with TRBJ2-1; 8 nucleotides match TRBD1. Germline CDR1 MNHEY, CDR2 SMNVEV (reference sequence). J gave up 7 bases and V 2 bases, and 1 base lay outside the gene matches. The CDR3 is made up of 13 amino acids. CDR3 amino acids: CASSLQGANEQFF. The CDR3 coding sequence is TGTGCCAGCAGTTTACAGGGGGCAAATGAGCAGTTCTTC.